This T cell receptor (beta chain) was sequenced during a study of graft-versus-host responses after intestinal transplantation. The table lists this clone with a few counts. Its antigen is not identified. The assay was immunoSEQ multiplex PCR, and TCRdb's table has in-frame clones only and misses some. The profile shows approximately 20,000 clones, approximately 70% of them singletons. Once graft tissue had been processed, intraepithelial and lamina propria lymphocytes were released. From germline, CDR1 is GTSNPN and CDR2 SVGIG (reference sequence). V gave up 3 bases and J gave up 2 bases; unmatched junction bases: 3. The CDR3 is 13 amino acids. Findings and caveats of the study: The study found high graft-versus-host to host-versus-graft clonal ratios in allografts of patients with graft-donor T cell macrochimerism.

This TCR was sampled from a human patient who received an intestinal transplant, so some T cells may come from the graft donor. The sample was ileum tissue, taken roughly 3 weeks after intestinal transplant. The rearrangement uses TRBV30 and TRBJ2-7; TRBD2 matches 8 bases. The CDR3 reads CAWSGGGAYEQYF. The CDR3 nucleotides are TGTGCCTGGAGCGGGGGGGGCGCCTACGAGCAGTACTTC.